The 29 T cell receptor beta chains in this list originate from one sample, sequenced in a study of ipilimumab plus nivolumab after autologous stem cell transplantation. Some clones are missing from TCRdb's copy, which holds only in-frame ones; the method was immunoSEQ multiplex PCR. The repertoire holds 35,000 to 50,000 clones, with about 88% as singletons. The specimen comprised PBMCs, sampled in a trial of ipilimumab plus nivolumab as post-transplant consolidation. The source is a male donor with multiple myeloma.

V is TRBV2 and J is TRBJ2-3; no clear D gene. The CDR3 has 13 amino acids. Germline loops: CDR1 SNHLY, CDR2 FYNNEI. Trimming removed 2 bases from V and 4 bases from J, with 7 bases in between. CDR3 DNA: TGTGCCAGCAGTGAAAACCTAGCAGATACGCAGTATTTT. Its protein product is CASSENLADTQYF.

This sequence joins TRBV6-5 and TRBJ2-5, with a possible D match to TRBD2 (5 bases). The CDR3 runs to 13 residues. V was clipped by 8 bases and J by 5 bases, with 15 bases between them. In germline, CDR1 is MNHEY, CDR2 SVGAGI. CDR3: CASSRRWEETQYF. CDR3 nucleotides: TGTGCCAGCTCCCGGCGGTGGGAGGAGACCCAGTACTTC.

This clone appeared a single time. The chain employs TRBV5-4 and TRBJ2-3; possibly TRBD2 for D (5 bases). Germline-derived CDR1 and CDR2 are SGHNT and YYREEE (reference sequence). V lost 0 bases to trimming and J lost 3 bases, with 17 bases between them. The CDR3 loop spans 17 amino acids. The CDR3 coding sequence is TGTGCCAGCAGCTTGGTATTCGGGAATACGGGGACAGATACGCAGTATTTT. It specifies CASSLVFGNTGTDTQYF.

DNA for the CDR3: TGCGCCAGCAGCTTGCGTCCAGGGTCCGTAAGTTCACCCCTCCACTTT. Protein: CASSLRPGSVSSPLHF. The chain recombines TRBV5-1 with TRBJ1-6; maybe TRBD1 (5 bases). Trimming shortened V by 1 base and J by 9 bases, and 17 bases separated the two germline ends. The CDR3 contains 16 residues. Germline V gene data show CDR1 as SGHRS and CDR2 as YFSETQ. Based on the CDR3 plus reference TRBV5-1 and TRBJ1-6, the full variable domain is KAGVTQTPRYLIKTRGQQVTLSCSPISGHRSVSWYQQTPGQGLQFLFEYFSETQRNKGNFPGRFSGRQFSNSRSEMNVSTLELGDSALYLCASSLRPGSVSSPLHFGNGTRLTVT.

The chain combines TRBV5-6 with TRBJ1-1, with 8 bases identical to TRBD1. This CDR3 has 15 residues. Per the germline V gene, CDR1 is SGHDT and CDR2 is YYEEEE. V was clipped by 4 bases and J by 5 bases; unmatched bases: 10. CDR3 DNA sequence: TGTGCCAGCAGCCCGCCCGGGACAGGAAGAACTGAAGCTTTCTTT. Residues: CASSPPGTGRTEAFF.

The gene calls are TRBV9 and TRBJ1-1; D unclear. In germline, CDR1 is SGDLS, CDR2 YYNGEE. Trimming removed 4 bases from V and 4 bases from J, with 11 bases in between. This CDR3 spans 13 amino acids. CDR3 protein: CASSQTRGTEAFF. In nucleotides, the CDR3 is TGTGCCAGCAGCCAGACCCGGGGCACTGAAGCTTTCTTT. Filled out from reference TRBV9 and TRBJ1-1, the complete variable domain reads DSGVTQTPKHLITATGQRVTLRCSPRSGDLSVYWYQQSLDQGLQFLIQYYNGEERAKGNILERFSAQQFPDLHSELNLSSLELGDSALYFCASSQTRGTEAFFGQGTRLTVV.

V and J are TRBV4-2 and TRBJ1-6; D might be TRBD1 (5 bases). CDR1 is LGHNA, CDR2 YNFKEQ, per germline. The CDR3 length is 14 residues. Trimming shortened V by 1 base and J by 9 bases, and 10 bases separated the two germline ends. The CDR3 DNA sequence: TGTGCCAGCAGCCAAGGGGGGTACCCTTCACCCCTCCACTTT. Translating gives CASSQGGYPSPLHF.

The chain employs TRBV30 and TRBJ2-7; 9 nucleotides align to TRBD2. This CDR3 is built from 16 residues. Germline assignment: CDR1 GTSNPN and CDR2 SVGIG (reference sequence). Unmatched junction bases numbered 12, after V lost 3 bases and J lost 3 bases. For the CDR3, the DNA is TGTGCCTGGAGGGTCCCCGGCGGGAGGGGGATCTACGAGCAGTACTTC. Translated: CAWRVPGGRGIYEQYF.

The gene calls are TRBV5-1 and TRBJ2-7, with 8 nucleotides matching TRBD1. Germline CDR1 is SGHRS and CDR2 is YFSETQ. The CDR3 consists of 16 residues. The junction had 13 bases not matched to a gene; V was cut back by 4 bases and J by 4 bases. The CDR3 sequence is CASSPLTGVPTYEQYF. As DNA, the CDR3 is TGCGCCAGCAGCCCGTTGACAGGGGTCCCTACTTACGAGCAGTACTTC.

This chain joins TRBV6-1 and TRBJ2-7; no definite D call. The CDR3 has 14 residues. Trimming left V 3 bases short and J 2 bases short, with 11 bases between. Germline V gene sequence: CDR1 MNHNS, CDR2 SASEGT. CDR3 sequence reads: CASSDLAAPYEQYF. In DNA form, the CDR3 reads TGTGCCAGCAGTGATCTCGCGGCGCCCTACGAGCAGTACTTC.

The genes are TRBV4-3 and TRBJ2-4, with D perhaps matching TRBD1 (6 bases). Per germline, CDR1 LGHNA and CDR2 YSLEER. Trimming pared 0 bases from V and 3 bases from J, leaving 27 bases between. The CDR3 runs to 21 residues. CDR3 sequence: CASSQDFALSGTGQLKNIQYF. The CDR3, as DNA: TGCGCCAGCAGCCAAGATTTTGCACTCTCTGGGACCGGACAGCTCAAAAACATTCAGTACTTC.

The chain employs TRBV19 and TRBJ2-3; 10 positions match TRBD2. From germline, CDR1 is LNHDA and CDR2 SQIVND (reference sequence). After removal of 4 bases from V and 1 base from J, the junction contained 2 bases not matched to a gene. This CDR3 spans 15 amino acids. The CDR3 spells CASSKGTSGTDTQYF. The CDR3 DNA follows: TGTGCCAGTAGTAAGGGGACTAGCGGCACAGATACGCAGTATTTT.

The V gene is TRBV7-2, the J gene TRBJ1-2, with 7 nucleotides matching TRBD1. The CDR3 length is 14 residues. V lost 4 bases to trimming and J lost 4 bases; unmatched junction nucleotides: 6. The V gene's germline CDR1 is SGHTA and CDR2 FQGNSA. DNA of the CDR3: TGTGCCAGCAGCTACCAGGGGGGAGCCTATGGCTACACCTTC. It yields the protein CASSYQGGAYGYTF.

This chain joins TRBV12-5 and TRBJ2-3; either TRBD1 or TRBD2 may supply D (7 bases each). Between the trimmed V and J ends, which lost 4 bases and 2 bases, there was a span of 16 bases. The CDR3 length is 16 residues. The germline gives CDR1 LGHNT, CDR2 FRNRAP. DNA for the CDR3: TGTGCTAGTGGTTCAGGGGGGGATATCACCACAGATACGCAGTATTTT. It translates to CASGSGGDITTDTQYF.

The CDR3 spells CASSLATANTGELFF. DNA for the CDR3: TGCGCCAGCAGCCTCGCGACAGCGAACACCGGGGAGCTGTTTTTT. The chain recombines TRBV5-1 with TRBJ2-2; the D gene is possibly TRBD1 (5 bases). Germline V gene lookup returns CDR1 SGHRS and CDR2 YFSETQ. V shed 4 bases and J shed 0 bases, with 10 bases lying between them. This CDR3 is 15 amino acids long.

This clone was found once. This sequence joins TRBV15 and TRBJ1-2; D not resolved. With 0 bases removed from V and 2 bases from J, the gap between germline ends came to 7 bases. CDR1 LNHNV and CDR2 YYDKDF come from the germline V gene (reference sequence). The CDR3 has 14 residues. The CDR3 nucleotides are TGTGCCACCAGCAGAGAGGCAGCAAACTATGGCTACACCTTC. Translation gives CATSREAANYGYTF.

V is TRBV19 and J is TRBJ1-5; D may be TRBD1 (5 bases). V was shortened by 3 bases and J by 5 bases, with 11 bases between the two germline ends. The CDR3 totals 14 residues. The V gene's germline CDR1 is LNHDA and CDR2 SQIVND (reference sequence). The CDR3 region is CASSMSGGYQPQHF. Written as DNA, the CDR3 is TGTGCCAGTAGTATGAGTGGGGGGTATCAGCCCCAGCATTTT.

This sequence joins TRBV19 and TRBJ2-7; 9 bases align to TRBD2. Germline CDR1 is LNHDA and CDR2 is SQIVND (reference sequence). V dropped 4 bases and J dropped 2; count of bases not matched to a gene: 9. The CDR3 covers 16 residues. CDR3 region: CASSSGGTSPPYEQYF. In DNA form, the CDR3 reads TGTGCCAGTAGTAGCGGGGGGACTAGCCCCCCCTACGAGCAGTACTTC.

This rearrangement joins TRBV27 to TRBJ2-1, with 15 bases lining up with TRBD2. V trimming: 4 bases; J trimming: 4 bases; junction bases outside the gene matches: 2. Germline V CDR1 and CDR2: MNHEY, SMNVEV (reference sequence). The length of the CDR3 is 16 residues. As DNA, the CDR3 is TGTGCCAGCAGTTCAGGACTAGCGGGGGGGTACAATGAGCAGTTCTTC. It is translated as CASSSGLAGGYNEQFF.

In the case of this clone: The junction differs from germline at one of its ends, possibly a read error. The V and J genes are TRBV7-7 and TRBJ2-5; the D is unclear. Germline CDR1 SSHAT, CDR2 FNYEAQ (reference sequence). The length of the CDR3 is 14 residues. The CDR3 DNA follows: TGTGCTAGCAGCTTAGAATCAGCTCGAGAGACCCAGTACTTC. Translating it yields CASSLESARETQYF.

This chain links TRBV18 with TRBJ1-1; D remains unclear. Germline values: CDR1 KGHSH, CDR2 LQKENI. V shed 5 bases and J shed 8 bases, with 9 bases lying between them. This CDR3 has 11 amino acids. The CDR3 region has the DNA TGTGCCAGCTCAACGCGGGAAGAAGCTTTCTTT. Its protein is CASSTREEAFF. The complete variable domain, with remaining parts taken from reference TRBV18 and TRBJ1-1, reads NAGVMQNPRHLVRRRGQEARLRCSPMKGHSHVYWYRQLPEEGLKFMVYLQKENIIDESGMPKERFSAEFPKEGPSILRIQQVVRGDSAAYFCASSTREEAFFGQGTRLTVV.

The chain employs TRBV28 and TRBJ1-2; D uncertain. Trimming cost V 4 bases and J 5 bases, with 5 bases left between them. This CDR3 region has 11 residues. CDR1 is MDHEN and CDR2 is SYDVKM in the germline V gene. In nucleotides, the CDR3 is TGTGCCAGCAGTTCAAGATATGGCTACACCTTC. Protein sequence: CASSSRYGYTF.

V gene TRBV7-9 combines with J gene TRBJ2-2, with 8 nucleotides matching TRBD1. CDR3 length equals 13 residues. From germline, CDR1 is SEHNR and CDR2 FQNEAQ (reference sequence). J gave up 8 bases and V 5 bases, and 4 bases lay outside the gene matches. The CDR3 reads CASSGRGPGELFF. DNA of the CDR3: TGTGCCAGCAGCGGCAGGGGGCCAGGGGAGCTGTTTTTT.

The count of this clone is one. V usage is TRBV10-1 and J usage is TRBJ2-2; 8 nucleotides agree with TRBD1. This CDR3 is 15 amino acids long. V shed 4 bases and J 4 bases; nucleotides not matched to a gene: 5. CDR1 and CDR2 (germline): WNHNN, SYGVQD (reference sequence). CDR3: CASSVGQVSTGELFF. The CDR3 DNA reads TGCGCCAGCAGTGTGGGACAGGTTAGCACCGGGGAGCTGTTTTTT.

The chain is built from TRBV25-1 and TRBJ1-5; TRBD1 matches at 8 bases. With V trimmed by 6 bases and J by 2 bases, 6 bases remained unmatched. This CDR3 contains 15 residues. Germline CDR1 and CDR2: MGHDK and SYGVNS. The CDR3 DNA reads TGTGCCAGCAGGGCGACAGGGGTGGGCAATCAGCCCCAGCATTTT. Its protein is CASRATGVGNQPQHF.

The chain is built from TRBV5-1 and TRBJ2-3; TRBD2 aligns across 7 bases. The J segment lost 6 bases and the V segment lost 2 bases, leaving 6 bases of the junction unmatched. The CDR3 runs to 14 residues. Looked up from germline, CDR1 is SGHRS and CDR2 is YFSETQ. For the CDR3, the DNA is TGCGCCAGCAGCTTAGGACTAGAGGTGGATACGCAGTATTTT. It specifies CASSLGLEVDTQYF.

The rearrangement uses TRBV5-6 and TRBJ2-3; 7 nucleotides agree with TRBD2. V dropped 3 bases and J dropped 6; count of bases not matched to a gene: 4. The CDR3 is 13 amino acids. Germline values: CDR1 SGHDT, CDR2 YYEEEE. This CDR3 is CASSSRGVDTQYF. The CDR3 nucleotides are TGTGCCAGCAGCTCCCGGGGGGTCGATACGCAGTATTTT.

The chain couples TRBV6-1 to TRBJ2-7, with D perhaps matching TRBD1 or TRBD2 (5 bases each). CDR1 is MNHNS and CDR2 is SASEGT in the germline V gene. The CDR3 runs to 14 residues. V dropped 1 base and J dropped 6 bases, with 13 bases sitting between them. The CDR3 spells CASSEGSMGVEQYF. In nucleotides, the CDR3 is TGTGCCAGCAGTGAAGGGTCTATGGGGGTCGAGCAGTACTTC.

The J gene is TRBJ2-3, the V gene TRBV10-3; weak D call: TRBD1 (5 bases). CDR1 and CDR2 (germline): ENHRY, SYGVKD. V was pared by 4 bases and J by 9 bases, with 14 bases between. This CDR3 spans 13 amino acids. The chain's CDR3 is CAISGVQEETQYF. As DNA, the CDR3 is TGTGCCATCAGTGGGGTACAGGAAGAAACGCAGTATTTT.